What follows are 6 T cell receptor beta chains derived from one specimen sequenced in a study of T cells in women clearing cervical HPV infection. TCRdb keeps only in-frame clones here, not all; method: immunoSEQ multiplex PCR. The table for this sample gives about 46,000 clones. Sequencing was performed on blood buffy coat. The receptors here all came from a woman aged 18 to 69 with a cervical HPV16 infection that either progressed to CIN3+ or cleared (not recorded which).

About this clone: The read terminates 3 residues before the CDR3 end, so the remaining end is supplied by the germline J gene. The J gene is TRBJ1-5, the V gene TRBV20-1; 7 nucleotides line up with TRBD1. In germline, CDR1 is DFQATT, CDR2 SNEGSKA (reference sequence). The CDR3 runs 13 residues. J gave up 1 base and V 6 bases, and 3 bases lay outside the gene matches. The DNA read from the CDR3 is TGCAGTGCGCCGACAGGGAGCAATCAGCCC. It translates to CSAPTGSNQP. The entire CDR3 reads CSAPTGSNQPQHF.

The sequenced part of the CDR3 DNA is TGTGCCAGTAGTATCGGGACTAGCGGGATGAACAATGAG. Translation: CASSIGTSGMNNE. The complete CDR3 reads CASSIGTSGMNNEQFF. The J gene is TRBJ2-1, the V gene TRBV19; TRBD2 matches at 13 bases. The DNA ends 3 residues before the CDR3 does, and the rest of the CDR3 is filled in from the germline J gene. Germline V gene lookup returns CDR1 LNHDA and CDR2 SQIVND (reference sequence). With V trimmed by 3 bases and J by 5 bases, 4 bases remained unmatched. There are 16 residues in the CDR3.

As to this clone: The CDR3 end falls 3 residues outside the read, so it is completed with the germline J gene. The chain combines TRBV2 with TRBJ2-2, with TRBD2 as a possible D gene (6 bases). The CDR3 runs 15 residues. CDR1 is SNHLY, CDR2 FYNNEI, per germline. CDR3 DNA, as far as it was read: TGTGCCAGCAACGGGGGACGTGCGGGGAATGAAAAG. Amino acid sequence: CASNGGRAGNEK. The full CDR3 reads CASNGGRAGNEKLFF. The whole variable domain, filled in from reference TRBV2 and TRBJ2-2, reads EPEVTQTPSHQVTQMGQEVILRCVPISNHLYFYWYRQILGQKVEFLVSFYNNEISEKSEIFDDQFSVERPDGSNFTLKIRSTKLEDSAMYFCASNGGRAGNEKLFFGEGSRLTVL.

As regards this clone: From the germline J gene comes the end of the CDR3, since the read stops 3 residues before it. V gene TRBV6-1 combines with J gene TRBJ2-7, with D perhaps being TRBD1 or TRBD2 (5 bases each). Germline values: CDR1 MNHNS, CDR2 SASEGT. Trimming took 2 bases from V and 0 from J, leaving 11 bases between them. CDR3 length equals 15 residues. The sequenced part of the CDR3 DNA is TGTGCCAGCAGTGAATTGGCAGGGAGCTCCTACGAG. Amino acid sequence: CASSELAGSSYE. The CDR3 in its entirety is CASSELAGSSYEQYF.

Comment on this clone: The read ends 3 residues before the CDR3 terminus; that terminus is restored from the germline J gene. This chain links TRBV7-6 with TRBJ2-2, with a weak D call TRBD1 (8 bases). The germline CDR1 and CDR2 sequences are SGHVS and FNYEAQ. Trimming took 2 bases from V and 3 from J, leaving 13 bases between them. The CDR3 spans 16 residues. The CDR3 loop reads CASSLYTGGDTGELFF. The part of the CDR3 DNA that was read is TGTGCCAGCAGCTTATATACAGGGGGGGACACCGGGGAG.

A word on this clone: The read gets to within 3 residues of the CDR3 end, and the germline J gene fills in the rest. The chain links TRBV5-6 to TRBJ1-2; D may be TRBD1 (5 bases). Trimming left V 2 bases short and J 2 bases short, with 7 bases between. CDR1 and CDR2 (germline): SGHDT, YYEEEE. The CDR3 length is 13 residues. The CDR3 spells CASSFPGNYGYTF. CDR3 DNA, as far as it was read: TGTGCCAGCAGCTTCCCAGGGAACTATGGC.